These T cell receptor beta chains were read from a single sample in a study of T-cell reconstitution after alpha-beta-depleted transplantation in children. TCRdb itself ran the PCR reads through MiXCR, one entry per CDR3 protein. Of approximately 350,000 distinct CDR3 sequences listed, about an eighth were seen once; the top ten hold approximately 4.3%. The material sequenced was PBMCs, taken from the stem cell graft. The receptors here all came from a human donor who donated a stem cell graft to a child with Fanconi anemia. Both conserved end residues are part of each CDR3. Each record gives: clone size, D gene, V gene, J gene, CDR3 protein, CDR3 DNA. The D gene is left open where the match is weak. For some rows the clone size is stated as once, few or many, or as a class when expanded; others skip it.

abundance: few
d_gene: -
v_gene: TRBV5-1
j_gene: TRBJ2-3
CDR3aa: CASSFARRGGDTQYF
CDR3nt: TGCGCCAGCAGCTTTGCTAGAAGGGGAGGAGATACGCAGTATTTT

abundance: many
d_gene: -
v_gene: TRBV12-3/TRBV12-4
j_gene: TRBJ2-1
CDR3aa: CASSLVDEQFF
CDR3nt: TGTGCCAGCAGCTTAGTGGATGAGCAGTTCTTC

abundance: -
d_gene: -
v_gene: TRBV2
j_gene: TRBJ2-1
CDR3aa: CAAKSIRSWEQFF
CDR3nt: TGTGCCGCAAAAAGCATCCGGTCATGGGAGCAGTTCTTC

abundance: few
d_gene: TRBD1
v_gene: TRBV12-3/TRBV12-4
j_gene: TRBJ1-6
CDR3aa: CASGSGGQGLSPLHF
CDR3nt: TGTGCCAGCGGGAGCGGGGGACAGGGTTTGTCACCCCTCCACTTT

abundance: -
d_gene: TRBD2
v_gene: TRBV7-9
j_gene: TRBJ2-3
CDR3aa: CASSPRGLDFTDTQYF
CDR3nt: TGTGCCAGCAGCCCCAGGGGACTAGACTTCACAGATACGCAGTATTTT

abundance: -
d_gene: -
v_gene: TRBV7-9
j_gene: TRBJ1-1
CDR3aa: CAGSSNRRRNTEAFF
CDR3nt: TGTGCCGGCAGCTCTAACAGAAGGCGGAACACTGAAGCTTTCTTT

abundance: few
d_gene: -
v_gene: TRBV29-1
j_gene: TRBJ2-1
CDR3aa: CSVGRYNEQFF
CDR3nt: TGCAGCGTCGGAAGATACAATGAGCAGTTCTTC

abundance: -
d_gene: TRBD1
v_gene: TRBV7-9
j_gene: TRBJ2-1
CDR3aa: CASSSRRDRDYNEQFF
CDR3nt: TGTGCCAGCAGCTCGAGGAGGGACAGGGATTACAATGAGCAGTTCTTC

abundance: -
d_gene: -
v_gene: TRBV6-2/TRBV6-3
j_gene: TRBJ2-2
CDR3aa: CASSRPLETGELFF
CDR3nt: TGTGCCAGCAGCCGGCCACTAGAAACCGGGGAGCTGTTTTTT

abundance: few
d_gene: TRBD2
v_gene: TRBV15
j_gene: TRBJ2-1
CDR3aa: CATSDLADNEQFF
CDR3nt: TGTGCCACCAGCGACCTAGCGGACAATGAGCAGTTCTTC

abundance: -
d_gene: -
v_gene: TRBV12-3/TRBV12-4
j_gene: TRBJ1-2
CDR3aa: CASSFPGRGYTF
CDR3nt: TGTGCCAGCAGTTTCCCCGGGAGGGGCTACACCTTC

abundance: -
d_gene: TRBD1
v_gene: TRBV12-3/TRBV12-4
j_gene: TRBJ1-2
CDR3aa: CASSLTGGNYGYTF
CDR3nt: TGTGCCAGCAGTCTTACAGGGGGGAACTATGGCTACACCTTC

abundance: many
d_gene: -
v_gene: TRBV10-1
j_gene: TRBJ2-2
CDR3aa: CASSEPGTGELFF
CDR3nt: TGCGCCAGCAGTGAGCCAGGCACCGGGGAGCTGTTTTTT

abundance: -
d_gene: -
v_gene: TRBV4-2
j_gene: TRBJ2-7
CDR3aa: CAMGAGTPYEQYF
CDR3nt: TGTGCCATGGGCGCCGGGACACCCTACGAGCAGTACTTC

abundance: few
d_gene: -
v_gene: TRBV11-1
j_gene: TRBJ2-3
CDR3aa: CASSFGNLIALGDTQYF
CDR3nt: TGTGCCAGCAGCTTCGGGAATCTCATAGCTTTAGGAGATACGCAGTATTTT

abundance: -
d_gene: -
v_gene: TRBV20-1
j_gene: TRBJ2-5
CDR3aa: CSARRARGTQYF
CDR3nt: TGCAGTGCTAGGAGGGCACGGGGGACCCAGTACTTC

abundance: few
d_gene: -
v_gene: TRBV18
j_gene: TRBJ1-5
CDR3aa: CASSQQATNQPQHF
CDR3nt: TGTGCCAGCTCACAACAGGCGACCAATCAGCCCCAGCATTTT

abundance: -
d_gene: -
v_gene: TRBV12-3/TRBV12-4
j_gene: TRBJ2-7
CDR3aa: CASSTYSSSEQYF
CDR3nt: TGTGCCAGCAGTACTTACTCCTCGAGCGAGCAGTACTTC

abundance: many
d_gene: -
v_gene: TRBV9
j_gene: TRBJ1-1
CDR3aa: CASSVGRGTEAFF
CDR3nt: TGTGCCAGCAGCGTAGGCAGGGGCACTGAAGCTTTCTTT

abundance: many
d_gene: -
v_gene: TRBV7-9
j_gene: TRBJ1-1
CDR3aa: CASASPRDTEAFF
CDR3nt: TGTGCCTCCGCTAGCCCCAGGGACACTGAAGCTTTCTTT

abundance: many
d_gene: -
v_gene: TRBV19
j_gene: TRBJ1-2
CDR3aa: CASSSSTVNYGYTF
CDR3nt: TGTGCCAGTAGCTCCTCTACGGTTAACTATGGCTACACCTTC

abundance: many
d_gene: -
v_gene: TRBV12-3/TRBV12-4
j_gene: TRBJ1-1
CDR3aa: CASSLARNTEAFF
CDR3nt: TGTGCCAGCAGCTTAGCCAGGAACACTGAAGCTTTCTTT

abundance: -
d_gene: -
v_gene: TRBV5-8
j_gene: TRBJ2-1
CDR3aa: CASSFGLRVSYNEQFF
CDR3nt: TGTGCCAGCAGCTTTGGATTGCGGGTCTCCTACAATGAGCAGTTCTTC

abundance: many
d_gene: -
v_gene: TRBV20-1
j_gene: TRBJ1-5
CDR3aa: CSARVGHRVGQPQHF
CDR3nt: TGCAGTGCTAGAGTGGGACACAGGGTCGGTCAGCCCCAGCATTTT

abundance: few
d_gene: TRBD1
v_gene: TRBV29-1
j_gene: TRBJ1-5
CDR3aa: CSVAGGGNQPQHF
CDR3nt: TGCAGCGTCGCAGGGGGAGGCAATCAGCCCCAGCATTTT

abundance: many
d_gene: TRBD2
v_gene: TRBV12-3/TRBV12-4
j_gene: TRBJ2-5
CDR3aa: CASSLRLAGGETQYF
CDR3nt: TGTGCCAGCAGTTTGCGACTAGCGGGCGGAGAGACCCAGTACTTC